This TCR beta chain was identified during a study of blood T cells in healthy people across ages. A second roughly 7 to 11 cycle PCR used barcoded and J-beta primers. Unique molecular identifiers of 12 random nucleotides labeled each cDNA. From the 5' RACE reads, TCRdb called clonotypes with MiXCR, one entry per CDR3 protein. Of 660,000 or so distinct CDR3 sequences listed, 45% to 65% are singletons. This clonotype was seen more than once but under ten times. Its antigen is unidentified. Whole-study findings and limits: The long-lived group displayed more naive CD4+ cells, plus higher diversity, than the aged donors did.

This CDR3 comprises 15 residues. Germline CDR1 reads SQVTM; CDR2 reads ANQGSEA. V lost 4 bases, J lost 2 bases, and 16 bases lay in between. Material: blood. V gene TRBV29-1 combines with J gene TRBJ2-3, with a possible D match to TRBD1 (6 bases). This TCR was recovered from a man aged 55 to 69 in good health. The CDR3 sequence is CSVVGTRGPTDTQYF. The CDR3 bases are TGCAGCGTTGTCGGAACCAGGGGTCCCACAGATACGCAGTATTTT.